This is a list of T cell receptor beta chains from one sample in a study of T-cell reconstitution after alpha-beta-depleted transplantation in children. In TCRdb, the PCR reads were re-called with MiXCR into one record per CDR3 protein. The table lists more than 300,000 distinct CDR3 sequences, 16% of them singletons. Sequences were derived from PBMCs, mostly from graft donor cells, sampled 360 days after TCRalphabeta/CD19-depleted stem cell transplant. The receptors come from a male patient between 2 and 15 years old who had a stem cell transplant for acute lymphoblastic leukemia, so the T cells may come from the graft donor. Both conserved end residues are part of each CDR3. The D gene is left open where the match is weak. Clone size is given for some rows only: seen once, a few or many times, or a class if the clone is expanded.

size	J	V	D	CDR3	DNA
many	TRBJ2-3	TRBV6-2/TRBV6-3	.	CASSSEGGEEADTQYF	TGTGCCAGCAGTTCCGAGGGGGGAGAGGAGGCAGATACGCAGTATTTT
.	TRBJ1-1	TRBV9	TRBD1	CASSVEDPTGNLNTEAFF	TGTGCCAGCAGCGTAGAGGATCCGACAGGGAACCTGAACACTGAAGCTTTCTTT
.	TRBJ2-7	TRBV5-1	TRBD2	CASSPRTSGRIPYEQYF	TGCGCCAGCAGCCCCCGGACTAGCGGGAGGATTCCCTACGAGCAGTACTTC
few	TRBJ2-1	TRBV5-6	TRBD2	CASGDSGTTNEQFF	TGTGCCAGCGGAGACTCCGGGACTACCAATGAGCAGTTCTTC
many	TRBJ2-7	TRBV20-1	TRBD1	CSARDTDRVGYEQYF	TGCAGTGCTAGAGATACGGACAGGGTTGGGTACGAGCAGTACTTC
.	TRBJ1-1	TRBV29-1	.	CSARGTTVIPGTEAFF	TGCAGCGCCCGCGGGACAACAGTCATACCAGGTACTGAAGCTTTCTTT
few	TRBJ2-7	TRBV29-1	TRBD1	CSVVTGQAVYEQYF	TGCAGCGTCGTTACGGGACAGGCCGTCTACGAGCAGTACTTC
few	TRBJ2-1	TRBV7-3	.	CASSQDRIHNEQFF	TGTGCCAGCAGCCAAGACAGGATACACAATGAGCAGTTCTTC
many	TRBJ1-6	TRBV20-1	.	CSARQWGTDSPLHF	TGCAGTGCTAGGCAGTGGGGGACGGATTCACCCCTCCACTTT
few	TRBJ2-3	TRBV20-1	TRBD2	CSARGEGVGPDTQYF	TGCAGTGCTAGAGGGGAGGGAGTGGGACCAGATACGCAGTATTTT
few	TRBJ2-7	TRBV19	.	CASSIKGSYEQYF	TGTGCCAGTAGTATAAAGGGCTCCTACGAGCAGTACTTC
.	TRBJ2-1	TRBV7-2	.	CASSLKGEQFF	TGTGCCAGCAGCTTAAAGGGTGAGCAGTTCTTC
.	TRBJ1-1	TRBV12-3/TRBV12-4	.	CASSLFPVGRGNTEAFF	TGTGCCAGCAGTTTATTCCCCGTGGGTCGGGGCAACACTGAAGCTTTCTTT
.	TRBJ2-7	TRBV6-2/TRBV6-3	TRBD1	CASSDPRQGYYEQYF	TGTGCCAGCAGCGACCCTAGACAGGGGTACTACGAGCAGTACTTC
once	TRBJ2-3	TRBV4-3	.	CASSQGRAPTDTQYF	TGCGCCAGCAGCCAAGGAAGAGCGCCCACAGATACGCAGTATTTT
.	TRBJ1-1	TRBV9	TRBD1	CASSVEGDSALWGTEAFF	TGTGCCAGCAGCGTAGAGGGGGACAGCGCCTTATGGGGCACTGAAGCTTTCTTT
.	TRBJ2-1	TRBV7-2	.	CASSLDHWGLEQFF	TGTGCCAGCAGCTTGGACCATTGGGGCCTTGAGCAGTTCTTC
.	TRBJ2-7	TRBV10-3	.	CAISETYEQYF	TGTGCCATCAGTGAGACCTACGAGCAGTACTTC
few	TRBJ2-3	TRBV4-2	TRBD2	CASSHGGSMFPDTQYF	TGTGCCAGCAGCCACGGCGGGAGTATGTTCCCAGATACGCAGTATTTT
.	TRBJ2-5	TRBV20-1	.	CSARDQWGSDFEETQYF	TGCAGTGCTAGAGATCAGTGGGGCTCCGACTTCGAAGAGACCCAGTACTTC
few	TRBJ2-5	TRBV9	.	CASSVADQETQYF	TGTGCCAGCAGCGTAGCTGATCAAGAGACCCAGTACTTC
many	TRBJ2-7	TRBV28	TRBD1	CASRPGQDIYEQYF	TGTGCCAGCAGGCCGGGACAGGACATCTACGAGCAGTACTTC
few	TRBJ2-5	TRBV29-1	.	CSVPGETQYF	TGCAGCGTTCCTGGGGAGACCCAGTACTTC
.	TRBJ2-7	TRBV5-1	.	CASSFQTGDYDEQYF	TGCGCCAGCAGCTTTCAGACAGGGGACTACGACGAGCAGTACTTC
.	TRBJ2-2	TRBV27	TRBD2	CATLAAGGPNTGELFF	TGTGCCACCCTGGCAGCGGGGGGCCCGAACACCGGGGAGCTGTTTTTT
.	TRBJ2-7	TRBV12-3/TRBV12-4	.	CASSLAPGSYEQYF	TGTGCCAGCAGTTTAGCGCCTGGCTCCTACGAGCAGTACTTC
.	TRBJ2-1	TRBV12-5	TRBD1	CASAPGTGLRNEQFF	TGTGCTAGTGCCCCGGGGACAGGCCTTAGAAATGAGCAGTTCTTC
.	TRBJ2-7	TRBV15	.	CATSRELVGASYEQYF	TGTGCCACCAGCAGAGAGTTAGTTGGGGCCTCCTACGAGCAGTACTTC
.	TRBJ2-4	TRBV3-1	TRBD2	CASSQDGPTSGRDIQYF	TGTGCCAGCAGCCAAGACGGCCCGACTAGCGGGAGGGACATTCAGTACTTC
.	TRBJ2-3	TRBV25-1	TRBD2	CASSAALGTSGRASTDTQYF	TGTGCCAGCAGTGCCGCCTTAGGGACTAGCGGGAGGGCTAGCACAGATACGCAGTATTTT
many	TRBJ2-3	TRBV14	TRBD2	CASSQVLSSGRFITDTQYF	TGTGCCAGCAGCCAAGTTTTGTCTAGCGGGAGGTTCATCACAGATACGCAGTATTTT
.	TRBJ2-1	TRBV7-2	.	CASSLVPESSYNEQFF	TGTGCCAGCAGCTTAGTTCCGGAGAGCTCCTACAATGAGCAGTTCTTC
.	TRBJ2-2	TRBV12-5	.	CASGLVLRAAGGELFF	TGTGCTAGTGGTTTGGTCCTCAGAGCCGCAGGCGGGGAGCTGTTTTTT
.	TRBJ2-6	TRBV5-4	.	CASSLAQERMSSGANVLTF	TGTGCCAGCAGCTTGGCCCAGGAACGGATGAGCTCTGGGGCCAACGTCCTGACTTTC
few	TRBJ2-3	TRBV4-1	TRBD2	CASSQGGVGRPLMTDTQYF	TGCGCCAGCAGCCAAGGCGGAGTCGGGAGGCCCCTAATGACAGATACGCAGTATTTT
few	TRBJ1-1	TRBV21-1	.	CASSPQGARPMAEAFF	TGTGCCAGCAGCCCTCAGGGGGCGCGTCCTATGGCTGAAGCTTTCTTT
few	TRBJ2-5	TRBV10-3	.	CAISEGRGYGKETQYF	TGTGCCATCAGTGAGGGGAGGGGGTACGGTAAAGAGACCCAGTACTTC
few	TRBJ2-1	TRBV12-3/TRBV12-4	TRBD1	CASSFGQQGAGEQFF	TGTGCCAGCAGTTTTGGACAACAGGGGGCGGGTGAGCAGTTCTTC